Reported below is one T cell receptor (beta chain). Profiling relied on immunoSEQ multiplex PCR, and the TCRdb table lists in-frame clones only, not all of them. The table shows about 300,000 clones, with roughly nine tenths occurring only once. The data stem from a study of blood T cell repertoires in COVID-19. Study overall: COVID-19 samples from acute and convalescent phases originated in the United States, Italy and Spain. PBMCs, B-cell-depleted T cells, or T cells were the source of the cDNA or gDNA that made up the material.

The CDR3 contains 13 residues. The germline gives CDR1 SGHVS, CDR2 FQNEAQ. Deletions cut 5 bases from V and 6 bases from J, with 13 bases between. A COVID-19 case was met by exposed participants within 2 weeks before study entry. This receptor was taken from a woman between 45 and 60 years old who had been exposed to COVID-19. The sample taken for sequencing was PBMCs or T cells enriched from blood (not recorded which). The genes are TRBV7-8 and TRBJ1-2, with a possible D match to TRBD1 (6 bases). Written as DNA, the CDR3 is TGTGCCAGCAGCATTGAGAGGGGGAATGGCTACACCTTC. Protein: CASSIERGNGYTF.